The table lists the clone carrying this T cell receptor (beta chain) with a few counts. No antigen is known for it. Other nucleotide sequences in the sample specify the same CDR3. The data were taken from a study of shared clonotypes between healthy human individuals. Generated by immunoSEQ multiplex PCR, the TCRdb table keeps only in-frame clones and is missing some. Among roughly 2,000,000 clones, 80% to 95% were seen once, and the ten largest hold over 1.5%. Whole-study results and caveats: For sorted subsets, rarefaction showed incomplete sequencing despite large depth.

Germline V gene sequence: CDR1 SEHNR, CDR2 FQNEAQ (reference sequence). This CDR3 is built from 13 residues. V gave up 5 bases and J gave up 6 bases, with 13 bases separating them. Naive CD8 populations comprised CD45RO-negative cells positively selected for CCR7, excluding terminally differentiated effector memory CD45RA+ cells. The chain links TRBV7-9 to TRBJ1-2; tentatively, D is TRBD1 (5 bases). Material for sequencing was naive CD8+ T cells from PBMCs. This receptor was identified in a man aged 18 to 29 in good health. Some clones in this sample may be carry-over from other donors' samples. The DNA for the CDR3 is TGTGCCAGCAGCCTGATCCGGGGGGATGGCTACACCTTC. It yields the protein CASSLIRGDGYTF.